Detailed here is one T cell receptor (beta chain). The data are from a study of regulatory and conventional T cells in RAG deficiency. Conventional CD4+ T cells were sorted from blood as CD25-low CD127-high cells. The method was immunoSEQ multiplex PCR; TCRdb's version includes in-frame clones alone and lacks a portion of them. In the table there are more than 35,000 clones, 70% to 90% of which are singletons. The germline V and J ends were trimmed by 4 bases and 3 bases, with 13 bases remaining between them. The CDR3 covers 14 residues. Germline loops: CDR1 SGHRS, CDR2 YFSETQ. The same data also went into a second study, on regulatory T cells. That study adds: The primer mix had 52 TRBV and 13 TRBJ primers.

This sequence joins TRBV5-1 and TRBJ2-5, with TRBD2 as a possible D gene (6 bases). This sequence originates from a human donor in good health. Specimen: CD4+ effector T cells sorted from blood. The CDR3 loop reads CASSRSGPKETQYF. The CDR3 DNA is TGCGCCAGCAGCAGAAGCGGGCCCAAAGAGACCCAGTACTTC.